The sequence of this T cell receptor beta chain was determined in a study of PD-1 blockade in classical Hodgkin lymphoma. Germline V gene lookup returns CDR1 LGHNA and CDR2 YSLEER. CDR3 length: 15 residues. Trimming shortened V by 7 bases and J by 5 bases, and 20 bases separated the two germline ends. Overall study findings and caveats: Significant TCR diversity gains by C4D1 occurred in CD4+ but not CD8+ cells.

Brentuximab vedotin exposure varied among the patients, all of whom had relapsed after autologous stem cell transplantation. Complete response, partial response or progressive disease constituted the best response categories observed. The sample holds one count of this clone. Its antigen remains unidentified. Sequencing was performed with immunoSEQ multiplex PCR; in TCRdb, only in-frame clones are kept and a portion is missing. The sample records 46,000 or so clones, about 78% being singletons. Sequencing was performed on peripheral blood mononuclear cells (PBMCs), taken before the second cycle of nivolumab. The TCR comes from a human donor with classical Hodgkin lymphoma. The J gene is TRBJ2-5, the V gene TRBV4-3; tentatively, D is TRBD1 (6 bases). The CDR3 sequence is CASTLAVGAWETQYF. In nucleotides, the CDR3 is TGCGCCAGCACCCTGGCGGTGGGGGCGTGGGAGACCCAGTACTTC.